This T cell receptor (beta chain) was observed in a study of Graves' ophthalmopathy and Graves' hyperthyroidism. This clonotype was observed at least ten times. Its antigen is still unknown. Hyperthyroidism cases were recent diagnoses of under 2 months' duration in people aged 18 to 65. Germline values: CDR1 SGHVS, CDR2 FQNEAQ. Trimming removed 3 bases from V and 7 bases from J, with 6 bases in between. The CDR3 spans 11 residues. The authors amplified TCR beta CDR3 regions, and they did so from RNA transcripts for repertoire sequencing. Second-round multiplex PCR came after a first-round RT-PCR that employed HTBI primers. MiXCR, applied by TCRdb to the multiplex PCR reads, yields one record per CDR3 protein. The top ten hold around 7% of the sample, which has more than 300,000 distinct CDR3 sequences, approximately 15% seen once. Study results and caveats: Most thyroid clonotypes with frequency above 0.001 were detected in blood too.

The receptor's source is a woman under 30 with stable Graves' hyperthyroidism. The V gene is TRBV7-8, the J gene TRBJ1-1; TRBD1 might be the D (6 bases). Specimen: peripheral blood. The CDR3 sequence is CASSLTGEAFF. CDR3 in DNA: TGTGCCAGCAGCTTGACAGGTGAAGCTTTCTTT.